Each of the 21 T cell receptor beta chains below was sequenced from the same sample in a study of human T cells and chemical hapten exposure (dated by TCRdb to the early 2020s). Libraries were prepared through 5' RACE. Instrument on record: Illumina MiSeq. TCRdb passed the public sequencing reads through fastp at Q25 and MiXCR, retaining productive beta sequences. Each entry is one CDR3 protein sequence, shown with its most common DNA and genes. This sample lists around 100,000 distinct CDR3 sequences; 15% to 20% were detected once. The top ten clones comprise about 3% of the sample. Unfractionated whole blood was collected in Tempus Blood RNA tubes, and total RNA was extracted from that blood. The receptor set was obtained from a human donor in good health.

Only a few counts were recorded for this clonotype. The CDR3 sequence: CAWSLLPFGYRAAGYTF. The CDR3 DNA reads TGTGCCTGGAGTCTCCTGCCCTTTGGGTACAGGGCTGCTGGCTACACCTTC. V gene TRBV30 combines with J gene TRBJ1-2; a weak D match, TRBD1 (6 bases). Germline V gene sequence: CDR1 GTSNPN, CDR2 SVGIG (reference sequence). The CDR3 is made up of 17 amino acids. With 2 bases removed from V and 7 bases from J, the gap between germline ends came to 26 bases.

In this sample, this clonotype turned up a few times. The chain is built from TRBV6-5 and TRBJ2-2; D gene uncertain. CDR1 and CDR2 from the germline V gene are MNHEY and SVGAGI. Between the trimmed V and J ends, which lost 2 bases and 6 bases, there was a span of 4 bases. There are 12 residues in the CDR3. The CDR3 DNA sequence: TGTGCCAGCAGTTACCGCGCCGGGGAGCTGTTTTTT. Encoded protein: CASSYRAGELFF.

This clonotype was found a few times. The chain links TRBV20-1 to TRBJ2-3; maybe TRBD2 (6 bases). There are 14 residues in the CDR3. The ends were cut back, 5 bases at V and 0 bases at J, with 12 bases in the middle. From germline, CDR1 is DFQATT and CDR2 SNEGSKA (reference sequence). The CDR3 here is CSAGRGGSTDTQYF. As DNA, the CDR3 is TGCAGTGCTGGGCGGGGTGGTAGCACAGATACGCAGTATTTT.

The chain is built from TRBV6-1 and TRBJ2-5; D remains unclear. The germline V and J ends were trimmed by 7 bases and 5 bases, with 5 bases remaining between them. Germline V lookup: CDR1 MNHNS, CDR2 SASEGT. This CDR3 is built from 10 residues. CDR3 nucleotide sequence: TGTGCCAGCAACGGGGAGACCCAGTACTTC. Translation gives CASNGETQYF.

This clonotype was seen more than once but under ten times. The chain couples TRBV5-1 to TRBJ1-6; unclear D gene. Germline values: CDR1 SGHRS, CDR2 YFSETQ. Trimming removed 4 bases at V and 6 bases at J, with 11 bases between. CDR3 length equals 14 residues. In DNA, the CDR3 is TGCGCCAGCAGCCCTGGACGGTCTAATTCACCCCTCCACTTT. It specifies CASSPGRSNSPLHF. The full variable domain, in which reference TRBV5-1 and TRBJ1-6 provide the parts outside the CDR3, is KAGVTQTPRYLIKTRGQQVTLSCSPISGHRSVSWYQQTPGQGLQFLFEYFSETQRNKGNFPGRFSGRQFSNSRSEMNVSTLELGDSALYLCASSPGRSNSPLHFGNGTRLTVT.

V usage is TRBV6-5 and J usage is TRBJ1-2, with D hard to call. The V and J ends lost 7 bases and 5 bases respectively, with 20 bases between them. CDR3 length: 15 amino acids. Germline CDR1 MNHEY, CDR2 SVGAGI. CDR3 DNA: TGTGCCAGCACCCCTCGTTCGTTTCGTGGGTATGGCTACACCTTC. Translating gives CASTPRSFRGYGYTF.

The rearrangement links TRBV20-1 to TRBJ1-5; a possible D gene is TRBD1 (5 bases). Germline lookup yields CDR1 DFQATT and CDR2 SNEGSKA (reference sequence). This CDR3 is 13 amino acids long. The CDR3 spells CRGRGNSNQPQHF. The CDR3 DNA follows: TGCAGGGGGCGGGGGAATAGCAATCAGCCCCAGCATTTT.

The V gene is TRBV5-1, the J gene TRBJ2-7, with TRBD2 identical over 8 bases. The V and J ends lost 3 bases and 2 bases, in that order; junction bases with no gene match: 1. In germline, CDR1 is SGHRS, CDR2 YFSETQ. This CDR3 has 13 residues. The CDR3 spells CASSYGGAYEQYF. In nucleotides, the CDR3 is TGCGCCAGCAGCTACGGGGGGGCCTACGAGCAGTACTTC.

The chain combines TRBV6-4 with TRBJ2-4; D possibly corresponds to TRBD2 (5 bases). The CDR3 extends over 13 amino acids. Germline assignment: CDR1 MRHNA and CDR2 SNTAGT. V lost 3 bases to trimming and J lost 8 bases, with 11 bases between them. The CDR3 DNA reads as TGTGCCAGCAGTGATGGTGCGCGGGACATTCAGTACTTC. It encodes CASSDGARDIQYF.

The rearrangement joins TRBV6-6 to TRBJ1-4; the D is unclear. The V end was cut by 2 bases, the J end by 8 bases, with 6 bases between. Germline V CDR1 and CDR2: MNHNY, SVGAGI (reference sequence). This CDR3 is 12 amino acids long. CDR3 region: CASSYVSEKLFF. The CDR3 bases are TGTGCCAGCAGTTACGTCTCCGAAAAACTGTTTTTT.

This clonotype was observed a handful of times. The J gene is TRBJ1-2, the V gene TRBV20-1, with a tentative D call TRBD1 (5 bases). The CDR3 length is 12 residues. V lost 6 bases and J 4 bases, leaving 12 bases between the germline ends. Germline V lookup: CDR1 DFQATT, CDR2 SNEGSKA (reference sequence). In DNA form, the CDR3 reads TGCAGTGCCAAACAGGAGATCTATGGCTACACCTTC. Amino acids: CSAKQEIYGYTF.

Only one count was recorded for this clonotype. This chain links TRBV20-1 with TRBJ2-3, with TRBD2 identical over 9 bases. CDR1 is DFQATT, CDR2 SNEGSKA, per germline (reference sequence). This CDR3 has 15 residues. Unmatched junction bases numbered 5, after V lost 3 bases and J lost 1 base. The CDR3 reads CSASFLAGRTDTQYF. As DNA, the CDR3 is TGCAGTGCTAGTTTCCTAGCGGGACGCACAGATACGCAGTATTTT.

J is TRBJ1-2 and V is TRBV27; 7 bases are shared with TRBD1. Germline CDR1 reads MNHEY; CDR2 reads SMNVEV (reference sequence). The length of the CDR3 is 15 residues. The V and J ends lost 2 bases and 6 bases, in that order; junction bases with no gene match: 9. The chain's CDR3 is CASSLRLGRGDGYTF. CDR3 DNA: TGTGCCAGCAGTTTACGGCTCGGCAGGGGGGATGGCTACACCTTC.

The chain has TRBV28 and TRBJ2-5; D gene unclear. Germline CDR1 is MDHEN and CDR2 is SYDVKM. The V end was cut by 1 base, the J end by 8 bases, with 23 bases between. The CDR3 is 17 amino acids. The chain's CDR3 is CASSLLKIGRRSRTQYF. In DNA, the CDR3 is TGTGCCAGCAGTTTATTAAAGATCGGGCGGCGGTCGCGAACCCAGTACTTC.

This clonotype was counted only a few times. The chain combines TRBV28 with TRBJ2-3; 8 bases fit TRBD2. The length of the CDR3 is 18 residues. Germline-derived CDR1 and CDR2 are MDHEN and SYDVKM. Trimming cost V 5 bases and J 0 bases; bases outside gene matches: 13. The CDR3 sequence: CASSPFLSGRSSTDTQYF. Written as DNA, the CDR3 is TGTGCCAGCAGTCCCTTTTTAAGCGGGAGATCTAGCACAGATACGCAGTATTTT.

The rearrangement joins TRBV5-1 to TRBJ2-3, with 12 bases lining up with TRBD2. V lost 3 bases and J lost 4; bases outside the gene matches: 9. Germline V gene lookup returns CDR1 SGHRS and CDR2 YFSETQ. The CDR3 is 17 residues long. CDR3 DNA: TGCGCCAGCAGCTCACTTTCTAGCGGGAGGGCCTCAGATACGCAGTATTTT. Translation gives CASSSLSSGRASDTQYF.

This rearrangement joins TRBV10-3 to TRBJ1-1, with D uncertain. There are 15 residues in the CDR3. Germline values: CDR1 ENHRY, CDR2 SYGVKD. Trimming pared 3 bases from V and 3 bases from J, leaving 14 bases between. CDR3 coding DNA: TGTGCCATCAGTGACCCTTTGGGAGAGTACACTGAAGCTTTCTTT. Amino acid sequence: CAISDPLGEYTEAFF.

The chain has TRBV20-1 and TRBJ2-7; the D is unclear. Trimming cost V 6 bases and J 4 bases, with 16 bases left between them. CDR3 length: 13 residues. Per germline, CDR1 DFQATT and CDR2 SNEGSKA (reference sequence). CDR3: CSAVNPALYEQYF. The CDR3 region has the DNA TGCAGTGCCGTGAACCCGGCCCTATACGAGCAGTACTTC.

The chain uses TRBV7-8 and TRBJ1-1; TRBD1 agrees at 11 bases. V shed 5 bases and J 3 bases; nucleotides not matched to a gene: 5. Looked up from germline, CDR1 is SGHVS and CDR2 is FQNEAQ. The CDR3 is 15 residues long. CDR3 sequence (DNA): TGTGCCAGCAGCCGACGGACAGGGGGCTACACTGAAGCTTTCTTT. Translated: CASSRRTGGYTEAFF.

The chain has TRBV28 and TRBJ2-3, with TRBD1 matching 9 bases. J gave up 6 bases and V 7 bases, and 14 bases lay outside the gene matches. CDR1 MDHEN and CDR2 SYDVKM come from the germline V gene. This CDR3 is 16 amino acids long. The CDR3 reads CASTDQGTGRLDTQYF. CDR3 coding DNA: TGTGCCAGCACCGATCAAGGGACAGGGAGGCTGGATACGCAGTATTTT.

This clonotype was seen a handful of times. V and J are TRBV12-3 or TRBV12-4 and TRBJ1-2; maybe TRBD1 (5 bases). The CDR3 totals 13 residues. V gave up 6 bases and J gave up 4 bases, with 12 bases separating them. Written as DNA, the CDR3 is TGTGCCAGCAGCCGGGACTCCGTCTATGGCTACACCTTC. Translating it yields CASSRDSVYGYTF.